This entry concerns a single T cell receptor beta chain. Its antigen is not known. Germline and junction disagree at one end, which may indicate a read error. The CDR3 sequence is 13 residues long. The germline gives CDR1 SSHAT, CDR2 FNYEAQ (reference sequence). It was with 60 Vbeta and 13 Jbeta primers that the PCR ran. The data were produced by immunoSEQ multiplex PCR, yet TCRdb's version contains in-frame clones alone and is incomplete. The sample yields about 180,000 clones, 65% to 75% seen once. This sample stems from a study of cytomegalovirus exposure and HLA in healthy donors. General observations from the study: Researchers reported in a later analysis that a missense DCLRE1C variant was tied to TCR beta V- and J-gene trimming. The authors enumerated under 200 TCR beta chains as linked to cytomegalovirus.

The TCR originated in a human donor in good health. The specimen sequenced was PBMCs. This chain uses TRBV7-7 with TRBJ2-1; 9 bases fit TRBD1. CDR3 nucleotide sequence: TGTGCTAGCAGTCCAGACAGGGGGAATGAGCAGTTCTTC. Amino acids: CASSPDRGNEQFF. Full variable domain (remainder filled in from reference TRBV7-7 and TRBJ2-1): GAGVSQSPRYKVTKRGQDVTLRCDPISSHATLYWYQQALGQGPEFLTYFNYEAQPDKSGLPSDRFSAERPEGSISTLTIQRTEQRDSAMYRCASSPDRGNEQFFGPGTRLTVL.